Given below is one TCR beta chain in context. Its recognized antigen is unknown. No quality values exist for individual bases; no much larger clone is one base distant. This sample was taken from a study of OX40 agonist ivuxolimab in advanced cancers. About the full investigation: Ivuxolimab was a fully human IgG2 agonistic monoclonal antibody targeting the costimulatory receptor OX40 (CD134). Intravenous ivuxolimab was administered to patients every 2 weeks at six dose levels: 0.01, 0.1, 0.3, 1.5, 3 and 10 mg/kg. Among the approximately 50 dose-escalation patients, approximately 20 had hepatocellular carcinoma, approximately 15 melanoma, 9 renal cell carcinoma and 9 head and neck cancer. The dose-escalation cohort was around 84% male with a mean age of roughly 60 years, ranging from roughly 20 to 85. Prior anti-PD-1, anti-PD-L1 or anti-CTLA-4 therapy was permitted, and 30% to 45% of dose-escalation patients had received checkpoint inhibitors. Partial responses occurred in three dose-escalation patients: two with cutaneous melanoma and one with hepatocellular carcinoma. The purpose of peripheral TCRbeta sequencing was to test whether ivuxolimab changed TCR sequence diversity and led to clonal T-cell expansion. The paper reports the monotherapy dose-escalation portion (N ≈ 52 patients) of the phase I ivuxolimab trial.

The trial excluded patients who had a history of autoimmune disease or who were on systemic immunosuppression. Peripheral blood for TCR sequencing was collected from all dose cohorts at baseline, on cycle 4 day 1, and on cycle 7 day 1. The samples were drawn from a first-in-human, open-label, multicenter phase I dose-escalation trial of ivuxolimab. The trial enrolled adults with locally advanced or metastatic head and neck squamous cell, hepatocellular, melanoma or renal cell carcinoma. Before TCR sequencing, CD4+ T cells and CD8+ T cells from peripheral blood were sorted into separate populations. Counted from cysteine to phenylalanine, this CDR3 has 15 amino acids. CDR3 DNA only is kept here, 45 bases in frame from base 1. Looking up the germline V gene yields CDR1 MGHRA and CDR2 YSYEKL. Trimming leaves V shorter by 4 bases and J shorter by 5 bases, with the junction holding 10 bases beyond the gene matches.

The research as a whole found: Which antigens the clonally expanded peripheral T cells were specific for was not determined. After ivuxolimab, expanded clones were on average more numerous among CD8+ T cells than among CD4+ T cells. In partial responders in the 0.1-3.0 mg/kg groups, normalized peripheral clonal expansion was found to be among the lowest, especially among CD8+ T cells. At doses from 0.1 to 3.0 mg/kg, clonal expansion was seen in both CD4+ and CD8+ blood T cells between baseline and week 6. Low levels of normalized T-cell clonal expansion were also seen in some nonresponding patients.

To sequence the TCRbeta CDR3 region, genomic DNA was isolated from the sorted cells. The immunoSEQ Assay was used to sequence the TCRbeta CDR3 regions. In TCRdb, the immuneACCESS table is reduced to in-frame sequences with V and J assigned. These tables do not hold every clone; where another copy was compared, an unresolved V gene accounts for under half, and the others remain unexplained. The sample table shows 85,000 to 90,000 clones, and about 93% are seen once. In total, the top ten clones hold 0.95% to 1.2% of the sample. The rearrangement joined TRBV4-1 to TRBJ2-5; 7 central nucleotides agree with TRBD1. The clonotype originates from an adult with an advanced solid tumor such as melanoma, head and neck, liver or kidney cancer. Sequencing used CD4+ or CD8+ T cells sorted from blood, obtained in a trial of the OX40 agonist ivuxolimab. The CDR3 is CASSPKGQARETQYF. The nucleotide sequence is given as TGCGCCAGCAGCCCGAAAGGACAGGCCCGGGAGACCCAGTACTTC.